This T cell receptor (beta chain) emerged from a study of brain metastases from non-small cell lung cancer. Study-wide points: Compared with primary tumors, brain metastases showed less T-cell infiltration. Expanded T-cell clones appeared in 60% to 80% of brain metastases over primaries.

The germline V gene has CDR1 SNHLY and CDR2 FYNNEI. Between the trimmed V and J ends, which lost 10 bases and 5 bases, there was a span of 20 bases. This CDR3 has 14 residues. In the case of this clone: Its target is unknown.

The data were produced by immunoSEQ multiplex PCR, yet TCRdb's version contains in-frame clones alone and is incomplete. Of approximately 2,600 clones listed, under 85% are singletons. Sequenced material: tissue from a brain metastasis. The J gene is TRBJ1-1, the V gene TRBV2; possible D gene TRBD1, 6 bases. This TCR was sampled from a donor aged 40 or older with non-small cell lung cancer. The CDR3 region has the DNA TGTGCCACCCAGGGACAAGAAGGGAAGACTGAAGCTTTCTTT. As protein: CATQGQEGKTEAFF. The whole variable domain, remainder taken from reference TRBV2 and TRBJ1-1, is EPEVTQTPSHQVTQMGQEVILRCVPISNHLYFYWYRQILGQKVEFLVSFYNNEISEKSEIFDDQFSVERPDGSNFTLKIRSTKLEDSAMYFCATQGQEGKTEAFFGQGTRLTVV.